Listed here are 11 T cell receptor beta chains from one sample, sequenced in a study of T cells in localized non-small cell lung cancer. Clones were sequenced by immunoSEQ multiplex PCR, and TCRdb holds only the in-frame ones, with some missing. The sample records under 25,000 clones, 90% to 95% being singletons. The sequencing used peripheral blood, collected before any cancer treatment. The source is a male donor at least 60 years old with stage I squamous cell lung carcinoma.

CDR3 sequence: CASSLAPLYEQYF. The CDR3 DNA follows: TGTGCCAGCAGTTTGGCCCCCCTCTACGAGCAGTACTTC. V gene TRBV6-5 combines with J gene TRBJ2-7; D remains unclear. Per the germline V gene, CDR1 is MNHEY and CDR2 is SVGAGI. The CDR3 totals 13 residues. The V end lost 4 bases, the J end lost 3 bases, and 10 bases lay between the germline ends.

The chain carries TRBV9 and TRBJ2-5, with 7 bases identical to TRBD2. The CDR3 has 15 residues. Germline assignment: CDR1 SGDLS and CDR2 YYNGEE. With V trimmed by 3 bases and J by 4 bases, 9 bases remained unmatched. The CDR3 DNA follows: TGTGCCAGCAGCGCAACCACTAGCGTCCCAGAGACCCAGTACTTC. As protein: CASSATTSVPETQYF.

The chain employs TRBV27 and TRBJ2-2; TRBD1 or TRBD2 may be the D gene (5 bases each). This CDR3 has 19 residues. CDR1 is MNHEY, CDR2 SMNVEV, per germline (reference sequence). V gave up 6 bases and J gave up 5 bases, with 28 bases separating them. In DNA form, the CDR3 reads TGTGCCAGCAGCACTCGGATCCGCGCGTTGGGACCCAAAACCGGGGAGCTGTTTTTT. It translates to CASSTRIRALGPKTGELFF.

The count of this clone is one. Here the CDR3 DNA reads TGTGCCAGTAGTATGCGTCTTAGCAATCAGCCCCAGCATTTT. Translation: CASSMRLSNQPQHF. V usage is TRBV19 and J usage is TRBJ1-5; D remains ambiguous. The CDR3 extends over 14 amino acids. Trimming stripped 3 bases from V and 0 bases from J, with 6 bases between. Germline V gene lookup returns CDR1 LNHDA and CDR2 SQIVND (reference sequence).

This chain links TRBV7-2 with TRBJ2-1; TRBD2 is a possible D gene (6 bases). This CDR3 has 14 amino acids. Germline values: CDR1 SGHTA, CDR2 FQGNSA. V shed 5 bases and J shed 4 bases, with 12 bases lying between them. The CDR3 bases are TGTGCCAGCAGCCTAGGAGGGACTTACAATGAGCAGTTCTTC. Its translation is CASSLGGTYNEQFF.

This chain links TRBV28 with TRBJ1-5; D may be TRBD1 (5 bases). Germline V CDR1 and CDR2: MDHEN, SYDVKM. V lost 5 bases and J 4 bases, leaving 21 bases between the germline ends. CDR3 length equals 17 residues. This CDR3 reads CASSPWGGQGLNQPQHF. The CDR3, as DNA: TGTGCCAGCAGTCCATGGGGAGGGCAGGGCCTTAATCAGCCCCAGCATTTT.

The CDR3 DNA follows: TGTGCCTGGACCCGTGGGCTAGCGGGTACCGGGGAGCTGTTTTTT. This codes for CAWTRGLAGTGELFF. The chain joins TRBV30 to TRBJ2-2; 8 positions match TRBD2. The J segment lost 5 bases and the V segment lost 4 bases, leaving 9 bases of the junction unmatched. The CDR3 totals 15 residues. Germline CDR1 is GTSNPN and CDR2 is SVGIG (reference sequence).

This clone appeared a single time. The rearrangement links TRBV6-1 to TRBJ1-2; the D gene is possibly TRBD1 (5 bases). Germline V gives CDR1 MNHNS, CDR2 SASEGT. The CDR3 runs to 14 residues. V was trimmed by 5 bases and J by 4 bases, leaving 14 bases between them. This CDR3 reads CASSIVGVSYGYTF. The CDR3 DNA is TGTGCCAGCAGTATCGTGGGGGTAAGCTATGGCTACACCTTC.

The genes are TRBV14 and TRBJ2-7; D unclear. Trimming removed 4 bases at V and 1 base at J, with 8 bases between. CDR1 is SGHDN, CDR2 FVKESK, per germline. This CDR3 spans 13 amino acids. Here the CDR3 DNA reads TGTGCCAGCAGCCCAACTGATTCCTACGAGCAGTACTTC. Translating gives CASSPTDSYEQYF.

The chain links TRBV18 to TRBJ1-2; D is uncertain. Between the trimmed V and J ends, which lost 0 bases and 0 bases, there was a span of 5 bases. The CDR3 covers 14 residues. The germline CDR1 and CDR2 sequences are KGHSH and LQKENI. CDR3 sequence reads: CASSPPLTNYGYTF. CDR3 sequence (DNA): TGTGCCAGCTCACCACCGCTAACTAACTATGGCTACACCTTC.

The chain joins TRBV19 to TRBJ2-1; tentative D call: TRBD2 (5 bases). CDR3 length equals 13 residues. Germline values: CDR1 LNHDA, CDR2 SQIVND (reference sequence). V shed 1 base and J shed 8 bases, with 9 bases lying between them. CDR3 nucleotide sequence: TGTGCCAGTAGTATAGGAGGGTCGGATGAGCAGTTCTTC. Translated: CASSIGGSDEQFF.